Listed here are 3 T cell receptor beta chains from one sample, sequenced in a study of T cell responses to AZD1222 COVID-19 vaccine. Some clones are missing from TCRdb's copy, which holds only in-frame ones; the method was immunoSEQ multiplex PCR. Found here are tens of thousands of clones, nearly 85% of them singletons; the top ten hold around 2.8%. The input for sequencing was peripheral blood, taken on day 0 of AZD1222 vaccination. These receptors came from an adult in good health.

The rearrangement joins TRBV2 to TRBJ1-1; 8 bases fit TRBD1. Trimming took 4 bases from V and 2 from J; bases not matched to a gene: 3. CDR3 length: 14 amino acids. Per the germline V gene, CDR1 is SNHLY and CDR2 is FYNNEI. This CDR3 is CASSAQGANTEAFF. CDR3 nucleotides: TGTGCCAGCAGTGCTCAGGGGGCAAACACTGAAGCTTTCTTT.

This chain joins TRBV7-8 and TRBJ1-2; D might be TRBD1 (6 bases). V was pared by 6 bases and J by 8 bases, with 16 bases between. In germline, CDR1 is SGHVS, CDR2 FQNEAQ. This CDR3 contains 13 residues. CDR3 sequence (DNA): TGTGCCAGCAGTTACTCGGGGGGCAAGGGCTACACCTTC. It is translated as CASSYSGGKGYTF.

The CDR3 nucleotides are TGTGCCAGCAGCGTAGATGGGCAGGAGAACTATGGCTACACCTTC. It codes for CASSVDGQENYGYTF. The V call is TRBV9, the J call TRBJ1-2; D gene ambiguous. The CDR3 contains 15 residues. The germline gives CDR1 SGDLS, CDR2 YYNGEE. Trimming shortened V by 0 bases and J by 2 bases, and 11 bases separated the two germline ends.